This T cell receptor (beta chain) was captured in a study of cytomegalovirus exposure and HLA in healthy donors. General study points: For presence/absence analyses, sequencing depth was assumed to be roughly uniform across donors. Data from an earlier analysis indicated that most TCR beta V segments were productive either about 87% or about 30% of the time.

About this clone itself: Its specificity is unknown.

PCR used 60 Vbeta primers and 13 Jbeta primers. Original methodology: In a later analysis, approximately 73 million unique TCR beta chains included roughly 11 million shared by two or more donors. Using immunoSEQ multiplex PCR, the repertoire was profiled, and TCRdb retains in-frame clones only, with some absent. The V and J calls and the clone size are those of that table, but D and trimming were determined from the DNA. In all, the sample yields 180,000 or so clones. This CDR3 has 12 amino acids. V lost 4 bases to trimming and J lost 8 bases, with 8 bases between them. Germline V CDR1 and CDR2: MGHRA, YSYEKL.

This TCR was sampled from a boy between 5 and 17 years old in good health and CMV-seronegative. The sample consisted of PBMCs. The chain combines TRBV4-1 with TRBJ1-4, with no clear D. CDR3 DNA sequence: TGCGCCAGCAGCCCTCCGAGCGAAAAACTGTTTTTT. It is translated as CASSPPSEKLFF.